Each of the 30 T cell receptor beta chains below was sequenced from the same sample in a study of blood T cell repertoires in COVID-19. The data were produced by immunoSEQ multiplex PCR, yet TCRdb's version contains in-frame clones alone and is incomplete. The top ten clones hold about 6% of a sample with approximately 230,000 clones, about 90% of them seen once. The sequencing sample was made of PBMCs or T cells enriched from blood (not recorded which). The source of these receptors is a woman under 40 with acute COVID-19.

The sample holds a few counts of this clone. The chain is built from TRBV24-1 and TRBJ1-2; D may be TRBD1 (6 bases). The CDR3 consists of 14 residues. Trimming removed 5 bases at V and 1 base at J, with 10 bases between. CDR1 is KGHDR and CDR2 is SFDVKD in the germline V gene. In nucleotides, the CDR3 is TGTGCCACCAGTGGACAGGAGCATAACTATGGCTACACCTTC. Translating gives CATSGQEHNYGYTF.

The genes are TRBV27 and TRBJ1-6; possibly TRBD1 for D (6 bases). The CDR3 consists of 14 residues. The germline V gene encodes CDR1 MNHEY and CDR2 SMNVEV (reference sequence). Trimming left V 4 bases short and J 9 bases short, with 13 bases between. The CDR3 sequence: CASSSRQVVSPLHF. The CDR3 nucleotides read TGTGCCAGCAGTTCCCGACAGGTTGTTTCACCCCTCCACTTT.

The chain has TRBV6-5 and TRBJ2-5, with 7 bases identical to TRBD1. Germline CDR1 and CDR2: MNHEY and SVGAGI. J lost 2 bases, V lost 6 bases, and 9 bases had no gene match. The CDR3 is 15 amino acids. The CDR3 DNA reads TGTGCCAGCAGGAGGGGGCAGGGGCTGCAAGAGACCCAGTACTTC. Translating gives CASRRGQGLQETQYF.

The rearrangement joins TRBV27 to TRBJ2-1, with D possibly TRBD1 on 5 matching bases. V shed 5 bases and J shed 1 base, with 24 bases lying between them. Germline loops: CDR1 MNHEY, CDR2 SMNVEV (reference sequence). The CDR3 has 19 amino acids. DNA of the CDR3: TGTGCCAGCAGTCCACTCAGGGTTCTAAGCTCTGTATCCTACAATGAGCAGTTCTTC. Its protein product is CASSPLRVLSSVSYNEQFF.

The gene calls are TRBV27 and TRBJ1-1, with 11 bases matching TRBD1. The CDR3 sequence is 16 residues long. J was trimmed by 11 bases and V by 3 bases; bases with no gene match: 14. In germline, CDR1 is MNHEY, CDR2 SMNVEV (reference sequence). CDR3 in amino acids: CASSFSRTGGEVGAFF. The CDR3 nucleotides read TGTGCCAGCAGTTTCTCCCGGACAGGGGGCGAGGTTGGTGCTTTCTTT.

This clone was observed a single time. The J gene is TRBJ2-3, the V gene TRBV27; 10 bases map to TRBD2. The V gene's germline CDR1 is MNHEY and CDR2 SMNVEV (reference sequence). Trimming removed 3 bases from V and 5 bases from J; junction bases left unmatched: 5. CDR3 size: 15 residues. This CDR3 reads CASSLSSGGLDTQYF. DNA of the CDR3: TGTGCCAGCAGTTTGAGTAGCGGGGGGTTAGATACGCAGTATTTT.

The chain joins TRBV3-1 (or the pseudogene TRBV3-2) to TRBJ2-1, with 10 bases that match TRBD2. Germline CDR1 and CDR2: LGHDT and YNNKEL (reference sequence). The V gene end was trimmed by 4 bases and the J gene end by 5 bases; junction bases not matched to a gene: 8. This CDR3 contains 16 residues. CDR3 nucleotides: TGTGCCAGCAGCCTCTCCCGACTAGCGGGTAACAATGAGCAGTTCTTC. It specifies CASSLSRLAGNNEQFF.

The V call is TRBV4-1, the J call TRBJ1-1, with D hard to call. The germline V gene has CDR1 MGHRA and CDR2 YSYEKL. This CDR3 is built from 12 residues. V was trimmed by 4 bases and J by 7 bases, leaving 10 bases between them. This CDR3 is CASSPAGFEAFF. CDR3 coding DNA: TGCGCCAGCAGCCCCGCCGGGTTTGAAGCTTTCTTT.

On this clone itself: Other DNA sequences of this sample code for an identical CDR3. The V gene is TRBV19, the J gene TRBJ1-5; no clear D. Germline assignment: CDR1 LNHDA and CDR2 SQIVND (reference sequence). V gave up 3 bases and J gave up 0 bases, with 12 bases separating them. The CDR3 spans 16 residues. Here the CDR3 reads CASSISRTHSNQPQHF. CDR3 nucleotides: TGTGCCAGTAGTATTTCGAGGACTCATAGCAATCAGCCCCAGCATTTT.

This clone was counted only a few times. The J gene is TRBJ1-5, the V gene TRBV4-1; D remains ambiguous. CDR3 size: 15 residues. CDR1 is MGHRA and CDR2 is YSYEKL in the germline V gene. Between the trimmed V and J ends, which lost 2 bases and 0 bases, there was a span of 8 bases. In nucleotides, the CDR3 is TGCGCCAGCAGCCAATCTCCTCGTAGCAATCAGCCCCAGCATTTT. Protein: CASSQSPRSNQPQHF.

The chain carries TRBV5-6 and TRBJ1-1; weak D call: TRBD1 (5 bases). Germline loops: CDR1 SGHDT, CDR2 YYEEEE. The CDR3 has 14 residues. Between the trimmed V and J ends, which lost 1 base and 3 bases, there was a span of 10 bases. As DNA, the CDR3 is TGTGCCAGCAGCTTGAACAGGTACTACACTGAAGCTTTCTTT. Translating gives CASSLNRYYTEAFF.

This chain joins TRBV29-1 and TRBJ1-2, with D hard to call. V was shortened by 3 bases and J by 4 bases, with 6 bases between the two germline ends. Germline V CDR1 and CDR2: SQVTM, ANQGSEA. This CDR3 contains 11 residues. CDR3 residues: CSVDIGYGYTF. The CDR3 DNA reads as TGCAGCGTTGATATCGGCTATGGCTACACCTTC.

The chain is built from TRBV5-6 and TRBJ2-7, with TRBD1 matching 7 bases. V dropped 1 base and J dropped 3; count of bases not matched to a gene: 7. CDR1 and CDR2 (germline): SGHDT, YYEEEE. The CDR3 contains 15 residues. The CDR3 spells CASSLSGQNYYEQYF. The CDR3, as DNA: TGTGCCAGCAGCTTGTCGGGACAGAATTACTACGAGCAGTACTTC.

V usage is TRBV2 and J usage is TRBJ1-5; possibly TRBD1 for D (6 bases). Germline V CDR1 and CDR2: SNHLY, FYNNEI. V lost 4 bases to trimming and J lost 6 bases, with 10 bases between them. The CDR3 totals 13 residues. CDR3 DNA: TGTGCCAGCAGTGGCCAGGGGAGTCAGCCCCAGCATTTT. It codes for CASSGQGSQPQHF.

The CDR3 spells CATLPRESSYNSPLHF. The DNA of the CDR3 is TGTGCCACCCTGCCTAGGGAGAGCTCCTATAATTCACCCCTCCACTTT. The gene calls are TRBV28 and TRBJ1-6; D call uncertain. CDR1 and CDR2 (germline): MDHEN, SYDVKM. The germline V and J ends were trimmed by 10 bases and 0 bases, with 16 bases remaining between them. This CDR3 contains 16 residues.

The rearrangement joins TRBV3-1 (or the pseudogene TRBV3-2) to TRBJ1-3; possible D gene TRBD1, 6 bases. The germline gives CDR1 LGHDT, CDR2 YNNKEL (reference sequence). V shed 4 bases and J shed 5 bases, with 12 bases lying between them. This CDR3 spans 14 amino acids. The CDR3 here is CASSLRDTRNTIYF. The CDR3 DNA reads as TGTGCCAGCAGCCTCCGGGACACCAGAAACACCATATATTTT.

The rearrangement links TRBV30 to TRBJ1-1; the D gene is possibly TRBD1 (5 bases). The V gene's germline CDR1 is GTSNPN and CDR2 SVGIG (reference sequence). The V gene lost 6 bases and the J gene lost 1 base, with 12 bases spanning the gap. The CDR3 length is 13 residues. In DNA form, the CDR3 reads TGTGCCTGTTGGGGACTCGGGAACACTGAAGCTTTCTTT. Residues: CACWGLGNTEAFF.

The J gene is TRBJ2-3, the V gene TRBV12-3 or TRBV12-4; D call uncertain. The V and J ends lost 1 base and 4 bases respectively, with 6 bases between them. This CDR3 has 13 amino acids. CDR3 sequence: CASSLGSPDTQYF. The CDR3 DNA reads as TGTGCCAGCAGTTTAGGGAGTCCAGATACGCAGTATTTT.

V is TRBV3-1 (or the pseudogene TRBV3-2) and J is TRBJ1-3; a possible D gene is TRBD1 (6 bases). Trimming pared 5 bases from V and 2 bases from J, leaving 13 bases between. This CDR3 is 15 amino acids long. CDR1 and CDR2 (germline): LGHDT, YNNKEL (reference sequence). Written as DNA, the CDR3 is TGTGCCAGCAGCTTCCCCACAGGGCCTGGAAACACCATATATTTT. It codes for CASSFPTGPGNTIYF.

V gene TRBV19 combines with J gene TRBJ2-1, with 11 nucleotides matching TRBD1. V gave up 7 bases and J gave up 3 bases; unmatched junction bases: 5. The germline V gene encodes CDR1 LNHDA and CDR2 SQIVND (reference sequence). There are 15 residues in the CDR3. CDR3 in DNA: TGTGCCAGTACCGCCGGGACAGGGGGCTACAATGAGCAGTTCTTC. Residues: CASTAGTGGYNEQFF.

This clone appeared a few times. CDR3 amino acids: CASSQLGVQTQYF. In DNA, the CDR3 is TGTGCCAGCAGCCAACTAGGGGTCCAGACGCAGTATTTT. The chain couples TRBV3-1 (or the pseudogene TRBV3-2) to TRBJ2-3, with D possibly TRBD1 on 5 matching bases. CDR3 length equals 13 residues. CDR1 and CDR2 (germline): LGHDT, YNNKEL (reference sequence). Trimming removed 2 bases at V and 9 bases at J, with 12 bases between.

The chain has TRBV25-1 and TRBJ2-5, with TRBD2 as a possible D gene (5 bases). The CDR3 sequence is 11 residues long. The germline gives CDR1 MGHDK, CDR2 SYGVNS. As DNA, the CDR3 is TGTGCATCGGGCGAGGGCGAGACCCAGTACTTC. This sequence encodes CASGEGETQYF.

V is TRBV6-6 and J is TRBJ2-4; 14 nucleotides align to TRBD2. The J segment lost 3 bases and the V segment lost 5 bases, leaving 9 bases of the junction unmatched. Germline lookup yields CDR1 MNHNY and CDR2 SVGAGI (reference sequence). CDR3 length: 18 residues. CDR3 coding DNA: TGTGCCAGCAGTCCGGGACTAGCGGGGGCCCCGGGCAAAAACATTCAGTACTTC. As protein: CASSPGLAGAPGKNIQYF.

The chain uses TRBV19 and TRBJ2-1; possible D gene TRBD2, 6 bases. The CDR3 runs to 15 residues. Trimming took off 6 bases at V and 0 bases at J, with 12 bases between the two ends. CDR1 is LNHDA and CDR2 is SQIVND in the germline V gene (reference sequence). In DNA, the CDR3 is TGTGCCAGTAGGTTGGGCGGGAACTCCTACAATGAGCAGTTCTTC. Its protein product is CASRLGGNSYNEQFF.

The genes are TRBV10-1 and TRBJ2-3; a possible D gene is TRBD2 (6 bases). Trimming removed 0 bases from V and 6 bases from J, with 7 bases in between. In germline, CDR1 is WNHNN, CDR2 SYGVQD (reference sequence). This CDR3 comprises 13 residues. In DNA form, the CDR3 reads TGCGCCAGCAGTGAGTCCCGGGGGGATACGCAGTATTTT. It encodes CASSESRGDTQYF.

This chain's CDR3 is CASSLEGANYGYTF. The CDR3 nucleotides read TGTGCCAGCAGTTTAGAAGGAGCTAACTATGGCTACACCTTC. The chain employs TRBV28 and TRBJ1-2; D not certain. This CDR3 comprises 14 residues. The germline V and J ends were trimmed by 2 bases and 0 bases, with 7 bases remaining between them. Germline lookup yields CDR1 MDHEN and CDR2 SYDVKM.

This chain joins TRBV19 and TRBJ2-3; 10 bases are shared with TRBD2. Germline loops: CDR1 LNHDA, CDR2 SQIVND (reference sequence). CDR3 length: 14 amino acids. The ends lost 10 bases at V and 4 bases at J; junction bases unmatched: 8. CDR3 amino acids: CATTGTSDSDTQYF. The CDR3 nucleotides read TGTGCCACCACCGGGACTAGCGATTCAGATACGCAGTATTTT. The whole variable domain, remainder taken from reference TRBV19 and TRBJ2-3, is DGGITQSPKYLFRKEGQNVTLSCEQNLNHDAMYWYRQDPGQGLRLIYYSQIVNDFQKGDIAEGYSVSREKKESFPLTVTSAQKNPTAFYLCATTGTSDSDTQYFGPGTRLTVL.

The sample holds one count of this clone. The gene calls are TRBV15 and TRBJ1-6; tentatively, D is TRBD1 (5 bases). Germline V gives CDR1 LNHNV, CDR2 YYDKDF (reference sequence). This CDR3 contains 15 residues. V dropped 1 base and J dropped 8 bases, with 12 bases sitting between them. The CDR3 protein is CATSRGAGKDSPLHF. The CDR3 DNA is TGTGCCACCAGCAGAGGAGCAGGGAAGGATTCACCCCTCCACTTT.

The CDR3 DNA is TGTGCCAGCGGGGGGTCCAGAGAAGCCAATCAGCCCCAGCATTTT. Residues: CASGGSREANQPQHF. V is TRBV2 and J is TRBJ1-5, with a tentative D call TRBD1 (5 bases). V was pared by 8 bases and J by 3 bases, with 17 bases between. The CDR3 length is 15 residues. Per germline, CDR1 SNHLY and CDR2 FYNNEI.

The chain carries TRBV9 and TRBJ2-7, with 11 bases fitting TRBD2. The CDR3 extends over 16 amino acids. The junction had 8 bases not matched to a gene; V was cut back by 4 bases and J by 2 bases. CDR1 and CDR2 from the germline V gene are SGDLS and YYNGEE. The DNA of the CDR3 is TGTGCCAGCAGCCCCACAGGGACTAGCGGTCCCTACGAGCAGTACTTC. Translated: CASSPTGTSGPYEQYF.